Following are 7 T cell receptor beta chains from one sample sequenced in a study of molecular identifiers for immune sequencing clone quantification. TCRdb itself ran the PCR reads through MiXCR, one entry per CDR3 protein. The table records about 330,000 distinct CDR3 sequences, about a quarter of them present only once. Input material: naive CD8+ T cells from blood, with Jurkat cell RNA spiked in. The subset denotes: FACS-sorted CD8+CD4-CCR7+CD45RA+ naive T cells. Source of these receptors: a human donor in good health. Some libraries in this study had Jurkat cell RNA spiked in.

This clonotype occurred a few times. The J gene is TRBJ2-1, the V gene TRBV12-5; D ambiguous. CDR1 and CDR2 (germline): LGHNT, FRNRAP. The CDR3 runs 14 residues. V shed 1 base and J shed 8 bases, with 12 bases lying between them. The CDR3 DNA is TGTGCTAGTGGTTTGGGGGTAGGATCGGATGAGCAGTTCTTC. As protein: CASGLGVGSDEQFF.

This clonotype was seen many times. V gene TRBV7-9 combines with J gene TRBJ2-6; TRBD1 matches at 7 bases. Germline V CDR1 and CDR2: SEHNR, FQNEAQ (reference sequence). The V segment lost 5 bases and the J segment 0 bases; nucleotides outside the gene matches: 10. The CDR3 contains 18 residues. The CDR3 region has the DNA TGTGCCAGCAGCCCTACAGTCGGGACAGCCTCTGGGGCCAACGTCCTGACTTTC. Amino acid sequence: CASSPTVGTASGANVLTF.

This clonotype was observed many times. The V gene is TRBV5-6, the J gene TRBJ2-7; TRBD1 or TRBD2 may be the D gene (6 bases each). Trimming took off 0 bases at V and 4 bases at J, with 17 bases between the two ends. The CDR3 runs to 16 residues. The germline V gene has CDR1 SGHDT and CDR2 YYEEEE. In nucleotides, the CDR3 is TGTGCCAGCAGCTTGGAGGAGCGCCGGGGGCTTTACGAGCAGTACTTC. Its protein product is CASSLEERRGLYEQYF.

This clonotype was recorded once. This CDR3 reads CASSRRGRRATTDTQYF. The CDR3, as DNA: TGTGCCAGCAGCAGGAGAGGGCGGCGGGCTACTACAGATACGCAGTATTTT. The V and J genes are TRBV7-6 and TRBJ2-3, with TRBD2 as a possible D gene (5 bases). Germline loops: CDR1 SGHVS, CDR2 FNYEAQ. The CDR3 extends over 17 amino acids. Trimming pared 5 bases from V and 3 bases from J, leaving 21 bases between.

This clonotype was counted between two and nine times. The V call is TRBV4-1, the J call TRBJ1-2; 10 bases line up with TRBD1. Germline CDR1 MGHRA, CDR2 YSYEKL. The CDR3 sequence is 14 residues long. V was pared by 3 bases and J by 4 bases, with 2 bases of the junction left unmatched. DNA for the CDR3: TGCGCCAGCAGCCAGAGACAGGGGGCCTATGGCTACACCTTC. Its protein product is CASSQRQGAYGYTF.

The table lists this clonotype with many counts. The chain employs TRBV7-9 and TRBJ1-5; D is undetermined. This CDR3 is built from 14 residues. CDR1 is SEHNR, CDR2 FQNEAQ, per germline (reference sequence). Trimming removed 4 bases from V and 5 bases from J, with 12 bases in between. The CDR3 DNA follows: TGTGCCAGCAGCTCGGAGTCCGAGGATCAGCCCCAGCATTTT. Its protein is CASSSESEDQPQHF.

This clonotype was seen only a few times. V gene TRBV30 combines with J gene TRBJ2-1, with no clear D. With 1 base removed from V and 8 bases from J, the gap between germline ends came to 9 bases. The germline V gene encodes CDR1 GTSNPN and CDR2 SVGIG (reference sequence). The CDR3 totals 12 residues. CDR3 residues: CAWSDGVDEQFF. In DNA, the CDR3 is TGTGCCTGGAGTGACGGAGTCGATGAGCAGTTCTTC.